This T cell receptor beta chain appears in the sequencing data of a study of CXCR3-negative and CXCR3-positive naive CD8 T cells. All TRB cDNA libraries came from 5' RACE performed with UMI labels. Each CDR3 protein gets one entry in TCRdb, which reprocessed the 5' RACE reads and gives no DNA. The sample holds tens of thousands of distinct CDR3 sequences. The CDR3 is 13 residues long. Germline V lookup: CDR1 LGHNA, CDR2 YSLEER. The chain couples TRBV4-3 to TRBJ1-5; the TCRdb call, TRBD1, lacks DNA for checking. This TCR was sampled from a human donor in good health. Some clones in this sample may be carry-over from other donors' samples. What was sequenced was naive CXCR3- CD8+ T cells from blood. Subset denoted: CD45RO-CCR7+CD27+CD95- naive CD8+ T cells lacking CXCR3 (TNR3-). This chain's CDR3 is CASSRSGDQPQHF.